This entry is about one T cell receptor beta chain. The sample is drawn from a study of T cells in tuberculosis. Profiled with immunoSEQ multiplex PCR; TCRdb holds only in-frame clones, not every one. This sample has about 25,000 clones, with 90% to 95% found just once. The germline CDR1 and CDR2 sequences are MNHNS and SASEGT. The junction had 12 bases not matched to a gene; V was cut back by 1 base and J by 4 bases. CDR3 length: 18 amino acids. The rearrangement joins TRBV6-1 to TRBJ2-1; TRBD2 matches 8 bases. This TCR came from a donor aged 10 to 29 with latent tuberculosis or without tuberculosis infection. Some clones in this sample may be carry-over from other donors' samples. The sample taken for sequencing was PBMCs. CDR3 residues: CASSEEAPWLAGYNEQFF. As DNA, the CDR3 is TGTGCCAGCAGTGAAGAGGCCCCATGGCTAGCGGGTTACAATGAGCAGTTCTTC.